This is a list of T cell receptor beta chains from one sample in a study of blood T cell repertoires in COVID-19. The assay was immunoSEQ multiplex PCR, and TCRdb's table has in-frame clones only and misses some. The table includes fewer than 350,000 clones, roughly 93% detected once. The specimen was PBMCs or T cells enriched from blood (not recorded which). These receptors were taken from a woman in her forties with acute COVID-19. Each CDR3 is given with its conserved first and last residue. The D gene is left open where the match is weak. Size is stated for part of the rows, as once, few or many counts, or as a class when the clone is expanded.

TRBV7-2	-	TRBJ2-5	TRBD2	TGTGCCAGCAGCAGACTAGCGGGAGTAGTAGAGACCCAGTACTTC	CASSRLAGVVETQYF
TRBV5-4	-	TRBJ2-3	-	TGTGCCAGCAGCTCGGGACTCGAGTTAGATACGCAGTATTTT	CASSSGLELDTQYF
TRBV7-8	-	TRBJ2-5	-	TGTGCCAGCAGCTCCGCGGGGACCGATCCGGGGGAGACCCAGTACTTC	CASSSAGTDPGETQYF
TRBV30	-	TRBJ1-6	TRBD1	TGTGCCTGGAGTTTTAAACAGGGGGCTGATTCACCCCTCCACTTT	CAWSFKQGADSPLHF
TRBV5-4	-	TRBJ1-3	-	TGTGCCAGCAGCTTCTACGCTGGAAACACCATATATTTT	CASSFYAGNTIYF
TRBV24-1	-	TRBJ2-1	-	TGTGCCACCAGTGATTCGGGTCCCTTCTCCTACAATGAGCAGTTCTTC	CATSDSGPFSYNEQFF
TRBV6-5	-	TRBJ2-7	TRBD1	TGTGCCAGCATTAACACAGGGGGCACCTACGAGCAGTACTTC	CASINTGGTYEQYF
TRBV2	-	TRBJ1-3	TRBD1	TGTGCCAGCATCCCAGGGGGCGGACTACGAAACACCATATATTTT	CASIPGGGLRNTIYF
TRBV7-9	-	TRBJ1-1	TRBD1	TGTGCCAGCAGCTCCCACGACAGGGGTGCCGCTTTCTTT	CASSSHDRGAAFF
TRBV21-1	-	TRBJ1-1	-	TGTGCCAGCAGCAAAGAAGGAGGGACAGGTCAACTACGATCTGAAGCTTTCTTT	CASSKEGGTGQLRSEAFF
TRBV7-2	once	TRBJ1-2	-	TGTGCCAGCACCCCCATCAGGACAACTCACGGCTACACCTTC	CASTPIRTTHGYTF
TRBV7-3	-	TRBJ2-7	TRBD1	TGTGCCAGCAGCATCGGACAGGATTCCTACGAGCAGTACTTC	CASSIGQDSYEQYF
TRBV6-5	-	TRBJ2-7	-	TGTGCCAGCAGTCAACTAGCAGAAGACTACGAGCAGTACTTC	CASSQLAEDYEQYF
TRBV3-1/TRBV3-2	-	TRBJ1-1	-	TGTGCCAGCAGCCATAGCCAGGGAGGGAGGGCTGAAGCTTTCTTT	CASSHSQGGRAEAFF
TRBV27	-	TRBJ2-7	TRBD2	TGTGCCAGCAGTCCACATAGCGGGGAGTACGAGCAGTACTTC	CASSPHSGEYEQYF
TRBV7-3	-	TRBJ2-3	-	TGTGCCAGCAGCTTAGGAGGGACCACAGATACGCAGTATTTT	CASSLGGTTDTQYF
TRBV27	-	TRBJ2-7	TRBD1	TGTGCCAGCAGTTTATTGACAGGGGGCGCCGAGCAGTACTTC	CASSLLTGGAEQYF
TRBV7-2	-	TRBJ1-5	-	TGTGCCAGCAGCTTACGAGGGAATCAGCCCCAGCATTTT	CASSLRGNQPQHF
TRBV6-5	-	TRBJ1-4	-	TGTGCCAGCAGTTGGGGGGGGGTCGGTGAAAAACTGTTTTTT	CASSWGGVGEKLFF
TRBV28	-	TRBJ1-4	-	TGTGCCAGCAGTATTCCCTTAACAACTAATGAAAAACTGTTTTTT	CASSIPLTTNEKLFF
TRBV6-5	-	TRBJ1-5	-	TGTGCCAGCAGTTTATATCGTAGCAATCAGCCCCAGCATTTT	CASSLYRSNQPQHF
TRBV15	-	TRBJ1-3	-	TGTGCCACCAGCAGAGATATGCGGGGAAACACCATATATTTT	CATSRDMRGNTIYF
TRBV5-4	-	TRBJ2-7	-	TGTGCCAGCAGCTTCGGAGCTATTAATAACGAGCAGTACTTC	CASSFGAINNEQYF
TRBV11-2	few	TRBJ1-1	-	TGTGCCAGCAGCTTAGACAGTCCGAACACTGAAGCTTTCTTT	CASSLDSPNTEAFF
TRBV3-1/TRBV3-2	-	TRBJ1-1	-	TGTGCCAGCAGCAGCGGAACCGGACAGTATGAAGCTTTCTTT	CASSSGTGQYEAFF
TRBV7-9	-	TRBJ1-1	-	TGTGCCAGCAGCTTAGGGGGGCCCCGAGGGAGCACTGAAGCTTTCTTT	CASSLGGPRGSTEAFF
TRBV28	once	TRBJ1-4	TRBD1	TGTGCCAGCAGTTTACCGGGACAGGGTGGTGAAAAACTGTTTTTT	CASSLPGQGGEKLFF
TRBV4-1	-	TRBJ2-3	TRBD1	TGCGCCAGCAGCCAAGATAAAGCCGGGACAGGGTCAACAGATACGCAGTATTTT	CASSQDKAGTGSTDTQYF
TRBV27	-	TRBJ2-2	TRBD2	TGTGCCAGCAGTTTCCGCCTACTAGCGGGGGGGGGAGACGGTAGGGCCGGGGAGCTGTTTTTT	CASSFRLLAGGGDGRAGELFF
TRBV4-1	-	TRBJ1-1	TRBD1	TGCGCCAGCAGCCATCGACAGGGGAGCACTGAAGCTTTCTTT	CASSHRQGSTEAFF
TRBV6-5	-	TRBJ2-7	TRBD1	TGTGCCAGCAGTTACTCTGACAGGGACTCCTACGAGCAGTACTTC	CASSYSDRDSYEQYF
TRBV5-1	-	TRBJ1-6	-	TGCGCCAGCAGCTTGTGGGGAGGTAATTCACCCCTCCACTTT	CASSLWGGNSPLHF
TRBV3-1/TRBV3-2	once	TRBJ1-2	TRBD1	TGTGCCAGCAGCCAAGATCGACAGGGAGGCCTCTATGGCTACACCTTC	CASSQDRQGGLYGYTF
TRBV27	-	TRBJ1-4	-	TGTGCCAGCAGTTCCAATAATGAAAAACTGTTTTTT	CASSSNNEKLFF
TRBV6-4	-	TRBJ1-5	TRBD1	TGTGCCAGCAGCCCAACAGGGGGCAGTCAGCCCCAGCATTTT	CASSPTGGSQPQHF
TRBV5-4	-	TRBJ2-7	-	TGTGCCAGCAGCTTGGGCAGGGGCCAAGGTCACGAGCAGTACTTC	CASSLGRGQGHEQYF
TRBV7-2	-	TRBJ1-6	-	TGTGCCAGCAGCTTAGCCAGGGCACGAAATTCACCCCTCCACTTT	CASSLARARNSPLHF
TRBV10-2	-	TRBJ1-5	-	TGCGCCAGCAGTGAAGGCACAGCTAGCAATCAGCCCCAGCATTTT	CASSEGTASNQPQHF
TRBV4-2	-	TRBJ2-2	TRBD2	TGTGCCAGCAGCCAAGCGGGACTAGGAGACGGGGAGCTGTTTTTT	CASSQAGLGDGELFF
TRBV2	-	TRBJ1-2	-	TGTGCCAGCAGCCAGCAGGAAAAGTATGGCTACACCTTC	CASSQQEKYGYTF
TRBV18	-	TRBJ1-2	-	TGTGCCAGCTCACCGGACGGGACAAACTATGGCTACACCTTC	CASSPDGTNYGYTF
TRBV5-1	once	TRBJ1-4	-	TGCGCCAGCAGTGCTCGGGGGGCGGGAGAAAAACTGTTTTTT	CASSARGAGEKLFF
TRBV4-1	-	TRBJ2-1	-	TGCGCCAGCAGCCGGGTTCTGGACGAGCGGGAGCAGTTCTTC	CASSRVLDEREQFF
TRBV20-1	-	TRBJ2-5	-	TGCAGTGCTAGTCCTTTGCGGGATAAACAAGAGACCCAGTACTTC	CSASPLRDKQETQYF
TRBV7-2	-	TRBJ2-7	TRBD1	TGTGCCAGCAGCTTAGCCGGGACAGGGGGCTCCTACGAGCAGTACTTC	CASSLAGTGGSYEQYF
TRBV3-1/TRBV3-2	-	TRBJ1-5	-	TGTGCCAGCAGCCAAGTAGGGGGGGCGGGTGGCAATCAGCCCCAGCATTTT	CASSQVGGAGGNQPQHF
TRBV14	-	TRBJ1-1	-	TGTGCCAGCAGCCAAGATGGGAAAGGGGCATACACTGAAGCTTTCTTT	CASSQDGKGAYTEAFF